This TCR beta chain was identified in a study of T cells after yellow fever vaccination. Background on the study: The authors prepared low-cell-number fractions using SMART-Seq v4 Ultra Low Input.

Overall study findings and caveats: FACS-sorted repertoires could contain abundant clonotypes contaminating from the bulk population. The booster response re-showed most primary clones: around 96% CD4, around 87% CD8.

The sample holds many counts of this clonotype. Its antigen is still unknown. TCRdb re-analysed the 5' RACE reads in MiXCR, keeping a single row per CDR3 protein. The data show hundreds of thousands of distinct CDR3 sequences, about 12% seen once. This CDR3 is built from 16 residues. Germline V gives CDR1 SGDLS, CDR2 YYNGEE. After removal of 4 bases from V and 9 bases from J, the junction contained 15 bases not matched to a gene. This specimen was PBMCs, taken on the day of the yellow fever booster vaccination. The chain carries TRBV9 and TRBJ2-1; TRBD2 agrees at 8 bases. This clonotype was sampled from a young man who received the YFV17D yellow fever vaccine. CDR3 sequence reads: CASSLGAGGPIGEQFF. The CDR3 bases are TGTGCCAGCAGCCTTGGGGCGGGGGGACCAATAGGTGAGCAGTTCTTC.